Below are 28 T cell receptor beta chains sequenced from a single sample in a study of cytomegalovirus exposure and HLA in healthy donors. PCR employed 60 Vbeta and 13 Jbeta primers. Data came from immunoSEQ multiplex PCR; TCRdb stores just in-frame clones and leaves some out. This sample has under 200,000 clones, with about 85% found just once. Sequences were obtained from PBMCs. The receptors originated from a young man in good health and CMV-seronegative.

The genes are TRBV6-4 and TRBJ2-2; possibly TRBD2 for D (5 bases). CDR1 and CDR2 from the germline V gene are MRHNA and SNTAGT. Trimming took off 7 bases at V and 2 bases at J, with 14 bases between the two ends. The CDR3 extends over 15 amino acids. This CDR3 reads CASTPEGGNTGELFF. The CDR3 DNA is TGTGCCAGCACCCCCGAGGGCGGCAACACCGGGGAGCTGTTTTTT.

In regard to this clone: One junction end does not reproduce the germline sequence, and a read error may be involved. The chain carries TRBV7-9 and TRBJ1-4; weak D call: TRBD1 (6 bases). The germline V gene has CDR1 SEHNR and CDR2 FQNEAQ (reference sequence). This CDR3 spans 13 amino acids. This CDR3 is CSSSVPRGEKLFF. CDR3 DNA: TGTTCCAGCAGCGTTCCCAGGGGTGAAAAACTGTTTTTT.

This clone was seen once. The chain uses TRBV7-8 and TRBJ1-2; D gene ambiguous. Trimming took 1 base from V and 3 from J, leaving 9 bases between them. This CDR3 has 14 residues. CDR1 is SGHVS and CDR2 is FQNEAQ in the germline V gene. The CDR3 spells CASSLVRADYGYTF. For the CDR3, the DNA is TGTGCCAGCAGCTTAGTGAGGGCTGACTATGGCTACACCTTC.

The V and J genes are TRBV7-9 and TRBJ2-3; a weak D match, TRBD2 (6 bases). Germline CDR1 is SEHNR and CDR2 is FQNEAQ (reference sequence). V was shortened by 4 bases and J by 0 bases, with 8 bases between the two germline ends. The CDR3 has 14 residues. The CDR3 loop is CASSSGLSTDTQYF. CDR3 sequence (DNA): TGTGCCAGCAGCTCGGGACTGAGCACAGATACGCAGTATTTT.

The chain combines TRBV5-4 with TRBJ2-6; the match to TRBD2 covers 9 bases. There are 16 residues in the CDR3. Germline CDR1 and CDR2: SGHNT and YYREEE (reference sequence). V gave up 4 bases and J gave up 4 bases; unmatched junction bases: 6. CDR3 nucleotides: TGTGCCAGCAGCGAAATAGCGGGGGCCGGGGCCAACGTCCTGACTTTC. Protein sequence: CASSEIAGAGANVLTF.

V gene TRBV15 combines with J gene TRBJ1-2; 10 bases map to TRBD1. Germline trimming cut 0 bases from V and 4 bases from J; bases unmatched to any gene: 5. The CDR3 sequence is 16 residues long. Germline assignment: CDR1 LNHNV and CDR2 YYDKDF (reference sequence). CDR3 region: CATSRDLDRGLYGYTF. As DNA, the CDR3 is TGTGCCACCAGCAGAGATCTTGACAGGGGGCTCTATGGCTACACCTTC.

This clone showed up just a few times. The genes are TRBV7-2 and TRBJ1-3, with D possibly TRBD1 on 5 matching bases. The germline V and J ends were trimmed by 1 base and 6 bases, with 10 bases remaining between them. This CDR3 spans 14 amino acids. Germline values: CDR1 SGHTA, CDR2 FQGNSA. The CDR3 nucleotides are TGTGCCAGCAGCTTAGGCCAGGGCGTAAACACCATATATTTT. Translated: CASSLGQGVNTIYF.

The chain joins TRBV5-4 to TRBJ2-5; D perhaps matches TRBD2 (7 bases). V lost 3 bases and J 4 bases, leaving 16 bases between the germline ends. The CDR3 sequence is 15 residues long. The germline V gene has CDR1 SGHNT and CDR2 YYREEE (reference sequence). The CDR3 here is CASSSAGGAGETQYF. The CDR3 nucleotides read TGTGCCAGCAGCTCCGCTGGGGGGGCGGGAGAGACCCAGTACTTC.

J is TRBJ2-7 and V is TRBV5-1, with D possibly matching TRBD1 (5 bases). CDR1 is SGHRS and CDR2 is YFSETQ in the germline V gene. CDR3 length: 17 residues. V shed 0 bases and J shed 0 bases, with 16 bases lying between them. CDR3 loop: CASSLAPQGFSSYEQYF. CDR3 nucleotides: TGCGCCAGCAGCTTGGCGCCCCAGGGCTTTAGCTCCTACGAGCAGTACTTC.

The V call is TRBV2, the J call TRBJ1-5; TRBD1 might be the D (6 bases). The ends were cut back, 1 base at V and 4 bases at J, with 11 bases in the middle. Per germline, CDR1 SNHLY and CDR2 FYNNEI. The length of the CDR3 is 15 residues. The CDR3 is CASSEEQGGNQPQHF. CDR3 nucleotides: TGTGCCAGCAGTGAAGAACAGGGAGGGAATCAGCCCCAGCATTTT.

This chain uses TRBV5-6 with TRBJ1-2, with 8 bases fitting TRBD1. CDR1 is SGHDT and CDR2 is YYEEEE in the germline V gene. The CDR3 is made up of 15 amino acids. V lost 4 bases and J lost 0; bases outside the gene matches: 5. The CDR3: CASSTRDRTNYGYTF. The DNA for the CDR3 is TGTGCCAGCAGCACCCGGGACAGGACTAACTATGGCTACACCTTC.

This chain uses TRBV12-5 with TRBJ2-3; weak D call: TRBD2 (7 bases). Germline V gene lookup returns CDR1 LGHNT and CDR2 FRNRAP. Trimming took off 11 bases at V and 2 bases at J, with 23 bases between the two ends. This CDR3 contains 16 residues. The DNA for the CDR3 is TGTGCTGGAGGGACCCTGGGGGGGGGCGACACAGATACGCAGTATTTT. Protein product: CAGGTLGGGDTDTQYF.

This clone has a handful of counts. This chain uses TRBV7-6 with TRBJ2-2; TRBD1 is a possible D gene (5 bases). CDR1 is SGHVS and CDR2 is FNYEAQ in the germline V gene. The length of the CDR3 is 15 residues. V was pared by 5 bases and J by 1 base, with 11 bases between. CDR3 amino acids: CASSPDSLNTGELFF. CDR3 nucleotides: TGTGCCAGCAGCCCCGACAGCTTGAACACCGGGGAGCTGTTTTTT.

This chain uses TRBV6-4 with TRBJ2-3, with 12 bases matching TRBD2. The CDR3 loop spans 16 amino acids. Unmatched junction bases numbered 6, after V lost 5 bases and J lost 3 bases. The germline gives CDR1 MRHNA, CDR2 SNTAGT. The CDR3 here is CASSRTGTSGTDTQYF. The CDR3 DNA reads TGTGCCAGCAGTCGCACCGGGACTAGCGGGACAGATACGCAGTATTTT.

The chain uses TRBV10-3 and TRBJ2-7; D may be TRBD2 (7 bases). V gave up 7 bases and J gave up 5 bases, with 12 bases separating them. The CDR3 is made up of 12 amino acids. Germline V lookup: CDR1 ENHRY, CDR2 SYGVKD. The CDR3 region has the DNA TGTGCCATCACTGGGGGGGCGAACGAGCAGTACTTC. It codes for CAITGGANEQYF.

This chain connects TRBV6-4 to TRBJ2-3; possible D gene TRBD2, 5 bases. V lost 2 bases and J lost 4, with 10 bases in between. The CDR3 contains 14 residues. CDR1 is MRHNA and CDR2 is SNTAGT in the germline V gene. The CDR3 region has the DNA TGTGCCAGCAGTGACGGGCTAGCAGCAGATACGCAGTATTTT. This gives the protein CASSDGLAADTQYF.

In DNA, the CDR3 is TGTGCCAGCTCACCACCGGGCACACCTCCGGGGGGCTACACCTTC. This codes for CASSPPGTPPGGYTF. This rearrangement joins TRBV18 to TRBJ1-2, with D hard to call. Trimming took 0 bases from V and 8 from J, leaving 16 bases between them. The CDR3 has 15 residues. CDR1 is KGHSH, CDR2 LQKENI, per germline.

J is TRBJ2-1 and V is TRBV6-6; 9 bases are shared with TRBD2. Germline assignment: CDR1 MNHNY and CDR2 SVGAGI (reference sequence). The V gene end was trimmed by 8 bases and the J gene end by 5 bases; junction bases not matched to a gene: 10. The CDR3 spans 15 residues. CDR3 in DNA: TGTGCCAGCCACTCCCCGGCTAGCGGGGACAATGAGCAGTTCTTC. Amino acid sequence: CASHSPASGDNEQFF.

The rearrangement joins TRBV5-1 to TRBJ2-1; 11 positions agree with TRBD2. With V trimmed by 0 bases and J by 7 bases, 6 bases remained unmatched. The CDR3 runs 16 residues. Germline CDR1 is SGHRS and CDR2 is YFSETQ. CDR3 bases: TGCGCCAGCAGCTTGGCCAGTAGCGGGGGGGTTAATGAGCAGTTCTTC. It codes for CASSLASSGGVNEQFF.

The rearrangement links TRBV6-5 to TRBJ1-4; 7 nucleotides line up with TRBD1. The CDR3 runs to 14 residues. The trim removed 5 bases at V and 5 bases at J, leaving 5 bases unmatched. Germline-derived CDR1 and CDR2 are MNHEY and SVGAGI. The CDR3: CASSKTGPNEKLFF. The DNA for the CDR3 is TGTGCCAGCAGTAAGACAGGGCCCAATGAAAAACTGTTTTTT.

The rearrangement uses TRBV7-9 and TRBJ2-7; D is uncertain. The CDR3 extends over 14 amino acids. The V end lost 5 bases, the J end lost 0 bases, and 11 bases lay between the germline ends. Per germline, CDR1 SEHNR and CDR2 FQNEAQ (reference sequence). In DNA form, the CDR3 reads TGTGCCAGCAGCCCACGAGATCTCTCCTACGAGCAGTACTTC. It encodes CASSPRDLSYEQYF.

CDR3 amino acids: CASSPGTSVYNEQFF. The CDR3 DNA reads as TGTGCCAGCAGCCCGGGGACTAGCGTCTACAATGAGCAGTTCTTC. The chain is built from TRBV4-2 and TRBJ2-1; the match to TRBD2 covers 10 bases. This CDR3 spans 15 amino acids. The junction had 3 bases not matched to a gene; V was cut back by 4 bases and J by 3 bases. Germline V gene lookup returns CDR1 LGHNA and CDR2 YNFKEQ.

The chain carries TRBV2 and TRBJ1-1; TRBD1 is a possible D gene (5 bases). V was trimmed by 7 bases and J by 5 bases, leaving 17 bases between them. The CDR3 contains 14 residues. CDR1 and CDR2 (germline): SNHLY, FYNNEI. The CDR3 region is CASIPGRGRTEAFF. The CDR3 DNA is TGTGCCAGCATCCCGGGGAGGGGTCGGACTGAAGCTTTCTTT.

The chain recombines TRBV7-2 with TRBJ2-2, with 16 bases identical to TRBD2. The CDR3 extends over 19 amino acids. After removal of 4 bases from V and 4 bases from J, the junction contained 9 bases not matched to a gene. Per germline, CDR1 SGHTA and CDR2 FQGNSA. CDR3 coding DNA: TGTGCCAGCAGCTCTTACTCCGGGACTAGCGGGAGGGGCACCGGGGAGCTGTTTTTT. Its protein is CASSSYSGTSGRGTGELFF. The complete variable domain, with remaining parts taken from reference TRBV7-2 and TRBJ2-2, reads GAGVSQSPSNKVTEKGKDVELRCDPISGHTALYWYRQSLGQGLEFLIYFQGNSAPDKSGLPSDRFSAERTGGSVSTLTIQRTQQEDSAVYLCASSSYSGTSGRGTGELFFGEGSRLTVL.

This chain joins TRBV19 and TRBJ1-4, with D possibly TRBD1 on 5 matching bases. CDR1 is LNHDA, CDR2 SQIVND, per germline (reference sequence). This CDR3 region has 16 residues. V lost 5 bases to trimming and J lost 6 bases, with 19 bases between them. The CDR3 bases are TGTGCCAGTAGTCGTCCCGGAAGGGGCGCAGATGAAAAACTGTTTTTT. Translation gives CASSRPGRGADEKLFF.

The chain is built from TRBV9 and TRBJ2-1, with a possible D match to TRBD2 (7 bases). The germline gives CDR1 SGDLS, CDR2 YYNGEE. The CDR3 runs to 17 residues. V gave up 7 bases and J gave up 0 bases, with 20 bases separating them. The CDR3 DNA reads as TGTGCCAGCGCGTCCGTCGCGGGGGCCTCCTCCTACAATGAGCAGTTCTTC. Its protein product is CASASVAGASSYNEQFF.

The chain recombines TRBV18 with TRBJ1-2, with 10 positions matching TRBD1. Trimming cost V 3 bases and J 2 bases; bases outside gene matches: 0. Per germline, CDR1 KGHSH and CDR2 LQKENI. The CDR3 totals 14 residues. The CDR3 nucleotides are TGTGCCAGCTCACCGGGACAGGGGAACTATGGCTACACCTTC. It encodes CASSPGQGNYGYTF.

The V call is TRBV5-1, the J call TRBJ2-7; TRBD2 matches 13 bases. Germline CDR1 is SGHRS and CDR2 is YFSETQ. V was clipped by 4 bases and J by 6 bases; unmatched bases: 7. CDR3 length: 15 residues. CDR3: CASSQAGTSGTEQYF. CDR3 in DNA: TGCGCCAGCAGCCAAGCCGGGACTAGCGGGACCGAGCAGTACTTC.